This T cell receptor (beta chain) originates from a study of spatial heterogeneity in lung cancer. This clonotype was counted a few times. The target antigen is unknown. This beta chain was picked up by a library intended for alpha chains and is off target, so its count carries little meaning. The time point here: sample taken at primary tumor resection. TCRdb recomputed calls from the 5' RACE reads with MiXCR, one row per CDR3 protein. The sample consists of about 16,000 distinct CDR3 sequences, approximately 7% of them appearing once. Germline CDR1 SGHTA, CDR2 FQGTGA. The CDR3 is 13 residues long. The germline V and J ends were trimmed by 4 bases and 7 bases, with 13 bases remaining between them. The study's findings and limits: Tumor T cells had an estimated coverage that came to roughly 7% for alpha chains and 13% to 15% for beta chains. One measure, the expanded intratumoral alpha and beta TCR count, tracked tumor mutation counts.

The chain recombines TRBV7-3 with TRBJ2-5, with D maybe TRBD1 (5 bases). The input for sequencing was lung tumor tissue, taken at surgery. The TCR sequence derives from a female donor with early-stage non-small cell lung cancer. The CDR3 DNA sequence: TGTGCCAGCAGCTCGACCCGCCAGGGGACCCAGTACTTC. It yields the protein CASSSTRQGTQYF.